These 12 T cell receptor beta chains were all obtained from the same sample, sequenced in a study of T cell responses to AZD1222 COVID-19 vaccine. Data came from immunoSEQ multiplex PCR; TCRdb stores just in-frame clones and leaves some out. Here the sample spans about 120,000 clones, 85% to 90% being singletons. This specimen consisted of peripheral blood, obtained on day 0 of AZD1222 vaccination. These receptors were taken from an adult in good health.

There are many counts of this clone. This chain connects TRBV10-3 to TRBJ2-7; the D is unclear. Germline CDR1 ENHRY, CDR2 SYGVKD. The V end lost 10 bases, the J end lost 5 bases, and 24 bases lay between the germline ends. The CDR3 is made up of 15 amino acids. This chain's CDR3 is CASSLRVSGEDEQYF. CDR3 nucleotide sequence: TGTGCCAGCTCCTTAAGGGTGAGTGGTGAAGACGAGCAGTACTTC.

CDR3 nucleotides: TGCAGCGTTGAAAACAGGCTGAACACTGAAGCTTTCTTT. This gives the protein CSVENRLNTEAFF. V usage is TRBV29-1 and J usage is TRBJ1-1; possibly TRBD1 for D (5 bases). The CDR3 has 13 residues. The ends were cut back, 2 bases at V and 0 bases at J, with 7 bases in the middle. The germline V gene has CDR1 SQVTM and CDR2 ANQGSEA. The full variable domain, rest sourced from reference TRBV29-1 and TRBJ1-1, is SAVISQKPSRDICQRGTSLTIQCQVDSQVTMMFWYRQQPGQSLTLIATANQGSEATYESGFVIDKFPISRPNLTFSTLTVSNMSPEDSSIYLCSVENRLNTEAFFGQGTRLTVV.

This clone was detected once. CDR3 sequence: CASSSVAGFAFF. CDR3 nucleotide sequence: TGTGCCAGCAGTTCCGTAGCAGGTTTCGCTTTCTTT. This rearrangement joins TRBV6-5 to TRBJ1-1; no definite D call. The CDR3 spans 12 residues. V was clipped by 4 bases and J by 11 bases, with 14 bases between them. The germline gives CDR1 MNHEY, CDR2 SVGAGI.

The chain is built from TRBV5-1 and TRBJ2-5, with TRBD2 matching over 8 bases. V shed 4 bases, J shed 5 bases, and the junction held 19 bases outside the gene matches. The CDR3 extends over 18 amino acids. Germline V lookup: CDR1 SGHRS, CDR2 YFSETQ. The CDR3 region has the DNA TGCGCCAGCAGCCCACTAACGGGCGGGGGGAGATTTACGGAGACCCAGTACTTC. As protein: CASSPLTGGGRFTETQYF. The complete variable domain, with remaining parts taken from reference TRBV5-1 and TRBJ2-5, reads KAGVTQTPRYLIKTRGQQVTLSCSPISGHRSVSWYQQTPGQGLQFLFEYFSETQRNKGNFPGRFSGRQFSNSRSEMNVSTLELGDSALYLCASSPLTGGGRFTETQYFGPGTRLLVL.

The V and J genes are TRBV6-5 and TRBJ1-1; D not certain. CDR1 and CDR2 (germline): MNHEY, SVGAGI. V lost 5 bases and J lost 6, with 10 bases in between. The CDR3 has 12 amino acids. CDR3 DNA sequence: TGTGCCAGCAGTCGCCAGGCTTCTGAAGCTTTCTTT. As protein: CASSRQASEAFF.

The rearrangement joins TRBV4-1 to TRBJ2-5; 8 bases match TRBD1. Trimming cost V 2 bases and J 5 bases; bases outside gene matches: 4. The CDR3 consists of 14 residues. The germline V gene encodes CDR1 MGHRA and CDR2 YSYEKL. In DNA, the CDR3 is TGCGCCAGCAGCCAACCAGGGGGCGCGGAGACCCAGTACTTC. As protein: CASSQPGGAETQYF.

The V gene is TRBV27, the J gene TRBJ2-7, with 11 positions matching TRBD2. The CDR3 sequence is 15 residues long. Trimming removed 7 bases from V and 0 bases from J; junction bases left unmatched: 5. Looked up from germline, CDR1 is MNHEY and CDR2 is SMNVEV (reference sequence). CDR3 nucleotide sequence: TGTGCCAGCACCTCCCTAGCGGGAGGCTCCTACGAGCAGTACTTC. Its translation is CASTSLAGGSYEQYF.

The chain couples TRBV5-1 to TRBJ1-5; no clear D. CDR1 SGHRS and CDR2 YFSETQ come from the germline V gene. Trimming removed 4 bases from V and 5 bases from J, with 10 bases in between. This CDR3 region has 13 residues. CDR3 DNA: TGCGCCAGCAGCCCCGATATAGATCAGCCCCAGCATTTT. Translation gives CASSPDIDQPQHF.

The chain links TRBV28 to TRBJ1-1, with 11 bases lining up with TRBD1. The germline gives CDR1 MDHEN, CDR2 SYDVKM. V trimming: 6 bases; J trimming: 6 bases; junction bases outside the gene matches: 9. The CDR3 is made up of 15 amino acids. The CDR3 loop reads CASSSPGQGVPEAFF. Written as DNA, the CDR3 is TGTGCCAGCAGCTCGCCGGGACAGGGGGTACCTGAAGCTTTCTTT.

Worth noting for this clone: At one end, the junction sequence differs from germline, possibly due to a read error. The genes are TRBV2 and TRBJ2-3; no clear D gene. The CDR3 has 12 amino acids. CDR1 SNHLY and CDR2 FYNNEI come from the germline V gene. The DNA for the CDR3 is TGTGCCAGCAGTCCCCCTACAGACACGCAGTATTTT. It is translated as CASSPPTDTQYF.

A few counts support this clone. The V call is TRBV5-5, the J call TRBJ1-2; no firm D call. The CDR3 is 13 amino acids. Germline CDR1 is SGHKS and CDR2 is YYEKEE (reference sequence). The V gene lost 4 bases and the J gene lost 8 bases, with 15 bases spanning the gap. The DNA for the CDR3 is TGTGCCAGCAGCCCGCAGGCCCTGGGGGGCTACACCTTC. Amino acid sequence: CASSPQALGGYTF.

The chain joins TRBV7-3 to TRBJ1-1; 10 bases fit TRBD1. The CDR3 loop spans 15 amino acids. Trimming at V came to 4 bases and at J to 4 bases, leaving 6 bases not matched to a gene. The V gene's germline CDR1 is SGHTA and CDR2 FQGTGA. In nucleotides, the CDR3 is TGTGCCAGCAGCTCCTTCGGGACAGGGGTCACTGAAGCTTTCTTT. Translated, it gives CASSSFGTGVTEAFF.